Shown below are 13 T cell receptor beta chains from a single sample sequenced in a study of T cells in Graves' hyperthyroidism and ophthalmopathy (dated by TCRdb to about 2019). The library was produced with multiplex PCR. Sequencing took place on an Illumina HiSeq 2000. The TCR beta CDR3 regions were amplified from RNA transcripts. For the first round of RT-PCR on the TCR CDR3, the HTBI primer set was used together with the Qiagen OneStep RT-PCR kit. TCRdb redid the processing of the public reads, applying fastp at Q25 and MiXCR, and retained in-frame beta chains. Identical CDR3 proteins give one entry, which carries the most common genes and DNA. The sample table shows a few hundred thousand distinct CDR3 sequences, and roughly 19% are seen once. The top ten constitute less than 40% of the sample. Sequencing input: blood. These TCRs come from a man in his fifties or sixties with Graves' ophthalmopathy.

This clonotype was detected many times. A much larger clone differs from this one at a single base, so this may be a read error. The chain carries TRBV11-2 and TRBJ1-1; D call uncertain. V lost 1 base to trimming and J lost 1 base, with 13 bases between them. In germline, CDR1 is SGHAT, CDR2 FQNNGV. This CDR3 is built from 16 residues. CDR3 sequence (DNA): TGTGCCAGCAGCTTAGCAACCGGTGGGAGGAACACTGAAGCTTTCTTT. Amino acids: CASSLATGGRNTEAFF.

V is TRBV15 and J is TRBJ1-5; TRBD1 matches at 7 bases. The V gene's germline CDR1 is LNHNV and CDR2 YYDKDF (reference sequence). The CDR3 runs to 18 residues. The V segment lost 5 bases and the J segment 1 base; nucleotides outside the gene matches: 14. The CDR3 region has the DNA TGTGCCACCAGCGACCCGGGACAGCCCCATTTCAGCAATCAGCCCCAGCATTTT. Its protein product is CATSDPGQPHFSNQPQHF. Looking up the rest from reference TRBV15 and TRBJ1-5 gives the full variable domain: DAMVIQNPRYQVTQFGKPVTLSCSQTLNHNVMYWYQQKSSQAPKLLFHYYDKDFNNEADTPDNFQSRRPNTSFCFLDIRSPGLGDTAMYLCATSDPGQPHFSNQPQHFGDGTRLSIL.

This clonotype has only a few counts. V usage is TRBV20-1 and J usage is TRBJ2-5; 7 bases line up with TRBD1. With V trimmed by 3 bases and J by 5 bases, 15 bases remained unmatched. Germline V gene lookup returns CDR1 DFQATT and CDR2 SNEGSKA (reference sequence). This CDR3 is built from 16 residues. The CDR3 region is CSARDRQGFFRETQYF. The CDR3 DNA is TGCAGTGCTAGGGACCGACAGGGCTTTTTCAGGGAGACCCAGTACTTC.

This clonotype was found a few times. V gene TRBV5-1 combines with J gene TRBJ1-6; D is unresolved. The CDR3 spans 14 residues. The germline V gene encodes CDR1 SGHRS and CDR2 YFSETQ. The V end lost 4 bases, the J end lost 7 bases, and 12 bases lay between the germline ends. CDR3 sequence reads: CASSHRASNSPLHF. In DNA, the CDR3 is TGCGCCAGCAGCCATCGGGCTTCGAATTCACCCCTCCACTTT.

This clonotype was counted between two and nine times. DNA for the CDR3: TGCAGTGCTAGGGCCCCAGAAAGCTCCTACGAGCAGTACTTC. Its protein product is CSARAPESSYEQYF. This chain links TRBV20-1 with TRBJ2-7; no clear D. Trimming stripped 3 bases from V and 0 bases from J, with 12 bases between. The V gene's germline CDR1 is DFQATT and CDR2 SNEGSKA (reference sequence). CDR3 length: 14 amino acids.

The CDR3 here is CASHVAGPNTGELFF. CDR3 sequence (DNA): TGTGCCAGCCACGTAGCGGGGCCGAACACCGGGGAGCTGTTTTTT. The gene calls are TRBV28 and TRBJ2-2, with 8 bases aligning to TRBD2. The germline V gene encodes CDR1 MDHEN and CDR2 SYDVKM. The V gene end was trimmed by 8 bases and the J gene end by 0 bases; junction bases not matched to a gene: 5. This CDR3 is built from 15 residues.

This clonotype has more than one count but fewer than ten. The chain employs TRBV2 and TRBJ2-1; 12 bases match TRBD2. This CDR3 is 15 amino acids long. V dropped 4 bases and J dropped 8; count of bases not matched to a gene: 6. Looked up from germline, CDR1 is SNHLY and CDR2 is FYNNEI. CDR3 bases: TGTGCCAGCAGTGGAACTAGCGGGAGGCGGGATGAGCAGTTCTTC. Translating it yields CASSGTSGRRDEQFF.

In this sample, this clonotype turned up many times. This sequence joins TRBV9 and TRBJ2-1; D unresolved. From germline, CDR1 is SGDLS and CDR2 YYNGEE. Between the trimmed V and J ends, which lost 0 bases and 8 bases, there was a span of 6 bases. The CDR3 extends over 12 amino acids. DNA of the CDR3: TGTGCCAGCAGCGTAGGTAGAGATGAGCAGTTCTTC. Its protein product is CASSVGRDEQFF.

The genes are TRBV6-2 or TRBV6-3 and TRBJ2-7, with 9 bases lining up with TRBD1. The CDR3 runs to 14 residues. Germline CDR1 and CDR2: MNHEY and SVGEGT. Trimming took 4 bases from V and 2 from J; bases not matched to a gene: 3. CDR3 DNA sequence: TGTGCCAGCAGTTGGGGACAGGGTACCTACGAGCAGTACTTC. Residues: CASSWGQGTYEQYF.

This clonotype was observed a handful of times. The chain uses TRBV6-1 and TRBJ1-2; 8 bases agree with TRBD1. J lost 4 bases, V lost 4 bases, and 11 bases had no gene match. Germline CDR1 reads MNHNS; CDR2 reads SASEGT. This CDR3 spans 16 amino acids. The CDR3 sequence: CASSAAGTGQAYGYTF. In DNA, the CDR3 is TGTGCCAGCAGTGCCGCCGGGACAGGACAGGCCTATGGCTACACCTTC.

This clonotype was observed at least ten times. The V and J genes are TRBV30 and TRBJ2-1, with 10 positions matching TRBD1. The CDR3 consists of 16 residues. Germline lookup yields CDR1 GTSNPN and CDR2 SVGIG (reference sequence). The trim removed 4 bases at V and 1 base at J, leaving 7 bases unmatched. As DNA, the CDR3 is TGTGCCTGGAATAACGGGGACAGGGGTTCCTACAATGAGCAGTTCTTC. This codes for CAWNNGDRGSYNEQFF.

The V and J genes are TRBV11-2 and TRBJ1-2, with D possibly TRBD1 on 5 matching bases. V was shortened by 11 bases and J by 0 bases, with 10 bases between the two germline ends. The CDR3 totals 12 residues. CDR1 and CDR2 (germline): SGHAT, FQNNGV. The CDR3 bases are TGTGCCGGAAGGACACCTAACTATGGCTACACCTTC. It yields the protein CAGRTPNYGYTF.

The V and J genes are TRBV20-1 and TRBJ2-7; D might be TRBD2 (5 bases). The germline V gene encodes CDR1 DFQATT and CDR2 SNEGSKA (reference sequence). The CDR3 has 13 residues. Deletions cut 3 bases from V and 7 bases from J, with 16 bases between. Written as DNA, the CDR3 is TGCAGTGCTAGTGCCTCCAGGCCGGGGGAGCAGTACTTC. This translates into CSASASRPGEQYF.